These 17 T cell receptor beta chains came from one sample sequenced in a study of T-cell reconstitution after alpha-beta-depleted transplantation in children. It was with unique molecular identifiers that the TCRbeta library was prepared. TCRdb independently ran MiXCR on the PCR reads; one entry per CDR3 protein. The table includes about 500,000 distinct CDR3 sequences, 30% to 35% detected once. Sample: PBMCs from the stem cell graft donor, taken from the stem cell graft. All receptors come from a human donor who donated a stem cell graft to a child with aplastic anemia.

The chain employs TRBV18 and TRBJ2-7; 7 nucleotides line up with TRBD1. Trimming at V came to 0 bases and at J to 6 bases, leaving 8 bases not matched to a gene. Germline assignment: CDR1 KGHSH and CDR2 LQKENI. The CDR3 loop spans 15 amino acids. The CDR3 here is CASSPPEQGHREQYF. For the CDR3, the DNA is TGTGCCAGCTCACCACCGGAACAGGGGCATCGCGAGCAGTACTTC.

The chain has TRBV12-3 or TRBV12-4 and TRBJ1-2; 7 nucleotides match TRBD1. This CDR3 has 16 amino acids. V gave up 7 bases and J gave up 4 bases; unmatched junction bases: 15. Written as DNA, the CDR3 is TGTGCCAGCACCTTGATTCCGGGACAGTGGGGCTATGGCTACACCTTC. This codes for CASTLIPGQWGYGYTF.

The rearrangement uses TRBV7-6 and TRBJ2-6; 8 bases fit TRBD1. CDR1 and CDR2 from the germline V gene are SGHVS and FNYEAQ. J gave up 2 bases and V 7 bases, and 7 bases lay outside the gene matches. The CDR3 extends over 16 amino acids. The DNA of the CDR3 is TGTGCCAGCAATGAGCAGGGGGCTCCTGGGGCCAACGTCCTGACTTTC. As protein: CASNEQGAPGANVLTF. Filled out from reference TRBV7-6 and TRBJ2-6, the complete variable domain reads GAGVSQSPRYKVTKRGQDVALRCDPISGHVSLYWYRQALGQGPEFLTYFNYEAQQDKSGLPNDRFSAERPEGSISTLTIQRTEQRDSAMYRCASNEQGAPGANVLTFGAGSRLTVL.

This clonotype was observed a handful of times. The CDR3 region has the DNA TGTGCCAGCAGCCCGCAGGGGACTACAGGAGATACGCAGTATTTT. Translation gives CASSPQGTTGDTQYF. This chain joins TRBV7-2 and TRBJ2-3; D perhaps matches TRBD2 (7 bases). The CDR3 consists of 15 residues. CDR1 is SGHTA and CDR2 is FQGNSA in the germline V gene. V gave up 5 bases and J gave up 5 bases, with 17 bases separating them.

There are many counts of this clonotype. V and J are TRBV15 and TRBJ2-4; 7 nucleotides align to TRBD1. CDR1 and CDR2 (germline): LNHNV, YYDKDF (reference sequence). Germline trimming cut 3 bases from V and 6 bases from J; bases unmatched to any gene: 8. The CDR3 covers 15 residues. The CDR3 DNA reads TGTGCCACCAGCAGGGCTACAGGGGTGGCAAACATTCAGTACTTC. Its translation is CATSRATGVANIQYF.

The V and J genes are TRBV29-1 and TRBJ1-1; tentatively, D is TRBD1 (5 bases). V was cut by 2 bases and J by 3 bases, with 13 bases left in between. The CDR3 is 14 amino acids. CDR1 is SQVTM and CDR2 is ANQGSEA in the germline V gene. The CDR3 region has the DNA TGCAGCGTTGAAACCATAGAGGGACACACTGAAGCTTTCTTT. Amino acid sequence: CSVETIEGHTEAFF.

The table lists this clonotype with a few counts. The CDR3 loop reads CSVVSGSTEAFF. The CDR3 bases are TGCAGCGTCGTGTCAGGGAGCACTGAAGCTTTCTTT. The rearrangement joins TRBV29-1 to TRBJ1-1; maybe TRBD1 (5 bases). Looked up from germline, CDR1 is SQVTM and CDR2 is ANQGSEA. This CDR3 has 12 amino acids. V was trimmed by 6 bases and J by 4 bases, leaving 12 bases between them.

CDR3 DNA sequence: TGTGCCAGCAGCCACAGCCGTCTAGCGGGATACAATGAGCAGTTCTTC. Translation: CASSHSRLAGYNEQFF. V is TRBV14 and J is TRBJ2-1, with 9 bases lining up with TRBD2. The J segment lost 4 bases and the V segment lost 3 bases, leaving 7 bases of the junction unmatched. In germline, CDR1 is SGHDN, CDR2 FVKESK. The CDR3 is 16 residues long.

The rearrangement uses TRBV18 and TRBJ1-5; maybe TRBD1 (5 bases). This CDR3 has 14 residues. Looked up from germline, CDR1 is KGHSH and CDR2 is LQKENI. V lost 3 bases, J lost 5 bases, and 11 bases lay in between. CDR3 protein: CASSPTGDYQPQHF. CDR3 nucleotides: TGTGCCAGCTCACCCACAGGTGACTATCAGCCCCAGCATTTT.

This chain joins TRBV6-1 and TRBJ2-4; 9 bases line up with TRBD1. Germline V gene lookup returns CDR1 MNHNS and CDR2 SASEGT. The V segment lost 6 bases and the J segment 7 bases; nucleotides outside the gene matches: 4. This CDR3 is built from 13 residues. This CDR3 is CASRLGTGNIQYF. In DNA, the CDR3 is TGTGCCAGCAGGCTTGGGACAGGGAACATTCAGTACTTC.

CDR3 in DNA: TGTGCCAGTAGTATGCGGGGATCTTCTTTGGATACGCAGTATTTT. Translation gives CASSMRGSSLDTQYF. This chain joins TRBV19 and TRBJ2-3; D might be TRBD2 (6 bases). The CDR3 totals 15 residues. Germline V gene sequence: CDR1 LNHDA, CDR2 SQIVND (reference sequence). The V end was cut by 3 bases, the J end by 6 bases, with 16 bases between.

Here the CDR3 reads CASSPSSGIGTSDEQFF. CDR3 in DNA: TGTGCCAGCAGCCCCAGCAGCGGGATCGGTACTAGCGATGAGCAGTTCTTC. The rearrangement joins TRBV5-4 to TRBJ2-1; the match to TRBD2 covers 7 bases. The CDR3 is made up of 17 amino acids. V shed 4 bases and J 8 bases; nucleotides not matched to a gene: 18. Germline V gene data show CDR1 as SGHNT and CDR2 as YYREEE (reference sequence).

This rearrangement joins TRBV19 to TRBJ1-1, with D uncertain. V was clipped by 3 bases and J by 0 bases, with 17 bases between them. CDR1 and CDR2 (germline): LNHDA, SQIVND (reference sequence). The CDR3 has 17 amino acids. The CDR3 sequence: CASSIDALAAVNTEAFF. As DNA, the CDR3 is TGTGCCAGTAGTATTGATGCGCTGGCGGCAGTGAACACTGAAGCTTTCTTT. Full variable domain (remainder filled in from reference TRBV19 and TRBJ1-1): DGGITQSPKYLFRKEGQNVTLSCEQNLNHDAMYWYRQDPGQGLRLIYYSQIVNDFQKGDIAEGYSVSREKKESFPLTVTSAQKNPTAFYLCASSIDALAAVNTEAFFGQGTRLTVV.

This clonotype came up a few times. V is TRBV3-1 and J is TRBJ1-5, with D unclear. V gave up 0 bases and J gave up 6 bases, with 9 bases separating them. This CDR3 contains 14 residues. Germline V CDR1 and CDR2: LGHDT, YNNKEL (reference sequence). The CDR3, as DNA: TGTGCCAGCAGCCAAGAGACGGAAGGTCAGCCCCAGCATTTT. Its protein is CASSQETEGQPQHF.

This clonotype was picked up one time. The CDR3, as DNA: TGTGCCAGCAGCAAAGGCGAGGCGCGGGCAGATACAATGAGCAGTTTCTTC. Translated, it gives CASSKGEARADTMSSFF. The chain combines TRBV21-1 with TRBJ2-1; the table names TRBD1, a call not compared with the DNA. TRBV21-1 has pseudogene status. This CDR3 has 17 residues.

The gene calls are TRBV14 and TRBJ2-3; 10 nucleotides align to TRBD2. Germline assignment: CDR1 SGHDN and CDR2 FVKESK. The ends lost 4 bases at V and 1 base at J; junction bases unmatched: 11. CDR3 length equals 18 residues. The CDR3 loop is CASSRPSSGRAGTDTQYF. The CDR3 nucleotides are TGTGCCAGCAGCCGGCCTTCGAGCGGGAGGGCCGGCACAGATACGCAGTATTTT.

V is TRBV27 and J is TRBJ1-4; unclear D gene. V shed 5 bases and J shed 11 bases, with 12 bases lying between them. Germline assignment: CDR1 MNHEY and CDR2 SMNVEV (reference sequence). The CDR3 is 12 residues long. This chain's CDR3 is CASSPRGDKLFF. DNA for the CDR3: TGTGCCAGCAGTCCCCGTGGGGATAAACTGTTTTTT.